This TCR beta chain came from a study of Ad26.COV2.S vaccination and SARS-CoV-2 variants. Germline V lookup: CDR1 MDHEN, CDR2 SYDVKM. This CDR3 spans 15 amino acids. V lost 2 bases to trimming and J lost 2 bases; unmatched junction nucleotides: 4. Study observations and caveats: Reported post-vaccination CD8+ and CD4+ T cell responses to spike showed substantial breadth. Measurements of TCR breadth and depth may have given underestimates of the total T cell responses.

Method: immunoSEQ multiplex PCR; TCRdb's copy keeps in-frame clones and lacks some. Of 180,000 or so clones in the sample, roughly 85% are singletons; the top ten hold about 5.5%. Comments on this clone: Antigen specificity is unknown.

This specimen consisted of peripheral blood, obtained after recovery from COVID-19. The origin of this receptor is a human donor who had recovered from COVID-19. V is TRBV28 and J is TRBJ2-7; 9 bases are shared with TRBD2. DNA for the CDR3: TGTGCCAGCAGTTTACCGCTAGCGGGGACCTACGAGCAGTACTTC. It codes for CASSLPLAGTYEQYF.